This T cell receptor beta chain was found in a study of blood T cell repertoires in COVID-19. CDR1 KGHSH and CDR2 LQKENI come from the germline V gene. The CDR3 covers 16 residues. Trimming cost V 1 base and J 1 base; bases outside gene matches: 5. Here immunoSEQ multiplex PCR was the method, and the copy in TCRdb shows in-frame clones only, minus some. The sample has 230,000 or so clones, around nine tenths seen once. Residents of about 25 US areas, aged about 18 to 95 years, made up the participants. Clinical history reported by participants formed the basis on which cohorts were assigned. Sample: PBMCs or T cells enriched from blood (not recorded which). This clonotype was sampled from a woman aged 45-65 years with acute COVID-19. The J gene is TRBJ1-1, the V gene TRBV18, with 8 bases matching TRBD1. CDR3 region: CASSPRPGQGNTEAFF. The CDR3 DNA reads TGTGCCAGCTCACCACGCCCTGGACAGGGGAACACTGAAGCTTTCTTT. Using reference TRBV18 and TRBJ1-1 for the parts outside the CDR3, the full variable domain is NAGVMQNPRHLVRRRGQEARLRCSPMKGHSHVYWYRQLPEEGLKFMVYLQKENIIDESGMPKERFSAEFPKEGPSILRIQQVVRGDSAAYFCASSPRPGQGNTEAFFGQGTRLTVV.